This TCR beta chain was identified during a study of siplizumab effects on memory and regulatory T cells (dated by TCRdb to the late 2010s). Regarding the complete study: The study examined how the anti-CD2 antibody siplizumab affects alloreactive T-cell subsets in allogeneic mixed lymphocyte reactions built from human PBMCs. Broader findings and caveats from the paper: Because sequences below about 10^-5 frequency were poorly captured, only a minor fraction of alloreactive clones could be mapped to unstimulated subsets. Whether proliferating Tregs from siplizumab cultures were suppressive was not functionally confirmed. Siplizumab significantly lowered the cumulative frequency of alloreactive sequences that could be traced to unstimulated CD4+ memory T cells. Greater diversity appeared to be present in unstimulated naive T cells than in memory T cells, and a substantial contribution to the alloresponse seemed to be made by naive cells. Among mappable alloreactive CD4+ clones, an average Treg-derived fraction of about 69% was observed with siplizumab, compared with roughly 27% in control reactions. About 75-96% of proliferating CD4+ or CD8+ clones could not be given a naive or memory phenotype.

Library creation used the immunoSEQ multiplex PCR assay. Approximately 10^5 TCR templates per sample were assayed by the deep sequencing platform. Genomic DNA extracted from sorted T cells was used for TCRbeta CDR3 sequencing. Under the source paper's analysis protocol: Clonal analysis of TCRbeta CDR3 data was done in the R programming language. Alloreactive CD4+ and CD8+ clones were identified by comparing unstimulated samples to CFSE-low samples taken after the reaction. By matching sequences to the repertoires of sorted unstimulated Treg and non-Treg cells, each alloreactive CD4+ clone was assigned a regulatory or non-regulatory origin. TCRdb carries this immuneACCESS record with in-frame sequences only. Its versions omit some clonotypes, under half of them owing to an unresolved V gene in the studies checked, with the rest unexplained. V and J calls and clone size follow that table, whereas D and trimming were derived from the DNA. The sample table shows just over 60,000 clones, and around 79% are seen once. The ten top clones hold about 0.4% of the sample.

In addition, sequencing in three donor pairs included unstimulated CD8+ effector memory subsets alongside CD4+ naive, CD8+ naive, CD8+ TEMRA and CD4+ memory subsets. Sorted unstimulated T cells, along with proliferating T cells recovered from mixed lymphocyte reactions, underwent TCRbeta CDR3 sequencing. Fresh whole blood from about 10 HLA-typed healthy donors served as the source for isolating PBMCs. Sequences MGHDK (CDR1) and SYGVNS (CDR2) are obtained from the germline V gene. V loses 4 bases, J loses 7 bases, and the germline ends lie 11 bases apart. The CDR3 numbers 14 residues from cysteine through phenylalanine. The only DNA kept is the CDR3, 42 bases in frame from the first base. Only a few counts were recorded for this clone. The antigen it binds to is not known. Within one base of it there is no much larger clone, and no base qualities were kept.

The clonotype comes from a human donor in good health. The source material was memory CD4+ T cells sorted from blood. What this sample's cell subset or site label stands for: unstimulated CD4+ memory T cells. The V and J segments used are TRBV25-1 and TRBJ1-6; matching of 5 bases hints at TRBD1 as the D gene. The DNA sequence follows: TGTGCCAGCAGTGCGGACGGGACGAATTCACCCCTCCACTTT. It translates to CASSADGTNSPLHF.